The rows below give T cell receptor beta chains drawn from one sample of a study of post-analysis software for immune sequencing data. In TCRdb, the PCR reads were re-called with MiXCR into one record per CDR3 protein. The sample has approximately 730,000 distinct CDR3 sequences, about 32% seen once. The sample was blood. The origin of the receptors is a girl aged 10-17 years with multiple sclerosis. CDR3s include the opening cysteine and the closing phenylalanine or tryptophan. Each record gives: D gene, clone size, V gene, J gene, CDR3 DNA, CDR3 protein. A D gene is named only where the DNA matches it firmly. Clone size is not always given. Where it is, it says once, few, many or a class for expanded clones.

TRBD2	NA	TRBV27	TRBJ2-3	TGTGCCAGCACCTCTAAGACTTGGACTAGCGGGGACTTACCCACAGATACGCAGTATTTT	CASTSKTWTSGDLPTDTQYF
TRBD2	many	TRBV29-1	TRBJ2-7	TGCAGCGTTGCTAGCGGCACCTACGAGCAGTACTTC	CSVASGTYEQYF
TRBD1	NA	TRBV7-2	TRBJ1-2	TGTGCCAGCAGCGGACAGGGGAGCTATGGCTGCACCTTC	CASSGQGSYGCTF
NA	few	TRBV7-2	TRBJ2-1	TGTGCCAGCAGCTTAGACAGGCGAACATACAATGAGCAGTTCTTC	CASSLDRRTYNEQFF
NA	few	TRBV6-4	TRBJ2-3	TGTGCCAGCAGTGAAGAAGCCACAGATACGCAGTATTTT	CASSEEATDTQYF
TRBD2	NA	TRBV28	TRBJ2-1	TGTGCCAGCAGTTTAACTTTCGTCGGAACTAGCGCACAAGAGACCCAGTTCTTC	CASSLTFVGTSAQETQFF
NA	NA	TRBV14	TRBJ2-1	TGTGCCAGCAGCCAATGGGACTCCGAAATCGGTGAGCAGTTCTTC	CASSQWDSEIGEQFF
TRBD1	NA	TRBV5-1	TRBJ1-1	TGCGCCAGCAGGCAGGGGACAGGAGGGCGCACTGAAGCTTTCTTT	CASRQGTGGRTEAFF
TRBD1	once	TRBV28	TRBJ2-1	TGTGCCAGCAGTTTCTCGGACAGGGCCTACAATGAGCAGTTCTTC	CASSFSDRAYNEQFF
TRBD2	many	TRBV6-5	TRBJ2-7	TGTGCCAGCAGTTCCCACTCGGAGGCGGGAGCCTACGAGCAGTACTTC	CASSSHSEAGAYEQYF
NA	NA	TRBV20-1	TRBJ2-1	TGCAGTGCTAGAGGTCTGGGCGGTTTCTACAATGAGCAGTTCTTC	CSARGLGGFYNEQFF
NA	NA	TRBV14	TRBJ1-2	TGTGCCAGCAGCCAAGGTGTCGGATACCGAGATGGCTACACCTTC	CASSQGVGYRDGYTF
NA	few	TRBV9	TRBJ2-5	TGTGCCAGCAGCCCCCCGGTGATGGGGCAGGAGACCCAGTACTTC	CASSPPVMGQETQYF
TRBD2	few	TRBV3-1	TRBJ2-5	TGTGCCAGCACCCCTAGCGGGACCTACCAAGAGACCCAGTACTTC	CASTPSGTYQETQYF
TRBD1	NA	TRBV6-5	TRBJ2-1	TGTGCCAGCAGTTACGGGACAGGAACATACAATGAGCAGTTCTTC	CASSYGTGTYNEQFF
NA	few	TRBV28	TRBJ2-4	TGTGCCAGCAGTTTATCCCTCCGGGAGCAGTACTTC	CASSLSLREQYF
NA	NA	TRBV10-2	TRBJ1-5	TGCGCCAGCAGTGAGTCCGGACTCAATCAGCCCCAGCATTTT	CASSESGLNQPQHF
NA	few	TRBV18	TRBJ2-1	TGTGCCAGCCCACCCGGGGTTTGGGGCAATGAGCAGTTCTTC	CASPPGVWGNEQFF
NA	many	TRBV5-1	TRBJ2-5	TGCGCCAGCAGCTTGGAAGGTCGCAATCAAGAGACCCAGTACTTC	CASSLEGRNQETQYF
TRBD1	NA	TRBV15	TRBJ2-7	TGTGCCGCCAGCACCGACAGGGGGCAAAACATTCGGTACTTC	CAASTDRGQNIRYF
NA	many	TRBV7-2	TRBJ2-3	TGTGCCAGCAGCGGAGCTGATACGCAGTATTTT	CASSGADTQYF
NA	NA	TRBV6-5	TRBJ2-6	TGTGCCAGAAATAGAAGCCCGGGGGCGGCCAACGTCCTGACTTTC	CARNRSPGAANVLTF
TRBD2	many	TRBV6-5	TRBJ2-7	TGTGCCAGCAGTCGGACTAGCGGGAAAAAGCAGTACTTC	CASSRTSGKKQYF
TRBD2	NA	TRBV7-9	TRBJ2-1	TGTGCCAGCAGCCCAAGCGGGAACAGGATCCTCATTGAGCAGTTCTTC	CASSPSGNRILIEQFF
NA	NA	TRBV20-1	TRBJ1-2	TGCAGGGCAACCGGGACGGGCTATGGCTACACCTTC	CRATGTGYGYTF
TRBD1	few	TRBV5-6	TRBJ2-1	TGTGCCAGCAGCGGGACAGGGTGGGAGCAGTTCTTC	CASSGTGWEQFF
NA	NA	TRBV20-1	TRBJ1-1	TGCAGTGCTAAGTCGGGGCCCGCCTGGGGCACTGAAGCTTTCTTT	CSAKSGPAWGTEAFF
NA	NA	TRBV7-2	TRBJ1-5	TGTGCCAGCAGCTCCCCCGGGGGCTTGAATCAGCCCCAGCATTTT	CASSSPGGLNQPQHF
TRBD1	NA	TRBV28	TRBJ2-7	TGTGCCAGCAGTCAGGGGGACACCCCTTACGAGCAGTACTTC	CASSQGDTPYEQYF
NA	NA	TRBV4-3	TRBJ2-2	TGCGCCAGCAGCCAGCGCGGATACACCGGGGAGCTGTTTTTT	CASSQRGYTGELFF
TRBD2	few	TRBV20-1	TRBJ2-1	TGCAGTGCTGAAGCCGGGACTAGTCATCCCAATGAGCAGTTCTTC	CSAEAGTSHPNEQFF
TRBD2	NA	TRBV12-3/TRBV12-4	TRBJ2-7	TGTGCCAGCACTCCGGGAGGGCCCTACGAGCAGTACTTC	CASTPGGPYEQYF
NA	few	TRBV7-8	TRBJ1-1	TGTGCCAGCAGCCTTCAGACCACTGAAGCTTTCTTT	CASSLQTTEAFF